The T cell receptor beta chain described here comes from a study of naive CD8 T cells in extremely preterm neonates listed by TCRdb under 2017. About the study as a whole: The study compared TCRbeta CDR3 repertoires of sorted naive CD8+ T cells across four age groups: extremely preterm neonates, term neonates, young children and adults.

Regarding this clone: Its antigen specificity is not known. Per-base qualities were not stored, and no clone one base away is much larger.

Broad study findings and their caveats: To track T cell development within individuals, the authors urged prospective longitudinal studies of preterm and term neonates. The authors noted a small sample size and variable productive template counts among preterm samples as limitations. Compared with all other age groups, preterm neonates showed significantly lower iChao1 richness (p < 0.05) along with an even clone distribution, indicating a less rich repertoire. Compared with the older groups, preterm CDR3s were shorter and closer to germline, carrying fewer N additions and showing less junctional trimming. The proportion of shared CDR3 nucleotide sequences was higher in preterm neonates (around 2.7%) than in term neonates (approximately 0.4%), young children (approximately 0.03%) and adults (approximately 0.01%).

Unmatched junction bases come to 11, with V trimmed by 5 bases and J by 2 bases. CDR1 and CDR2 were assigned from the germline V gene (reference sequence) as MNHEY and SMNVEV. The cysteine opens and the phenylalanine closes a CDR3 of 17 amino acids. The retained sequence is limited to the CDR3, 51 bases, with the frame set at the first base. A two-step, bias-controlled multiplex PCR was used to amplify TCRbeta CDR3 regions from genomic DNA. The multiplex PCR included primers specific for each TRBV and TRBJ gene segment. TCRbeta repertoire data were generated with the immunoSEQ Assay. On the study's bioinformatics: To merge closely related sequences, reads went through filtering and clustering using a relative-frequency ratio and a modified nearest-neighbor algorithm. IMGT annotation was followed for the assignment of V, D and J genes to CDR3 sequences. Template counts were corrected for PCR amplification bias by normalization and were quantified against synthetic TCR CDR3 analog sequences. Only unique productive sequences, defined as in-frame CDR3 sequences without stop codons, were included in the analyses. Clonality, defined as 1 minus Pielou's evenness, and iChao1 richness were computed with the immunoSEQ Analyzer software. Statistical tests were run in JMP, with either Student's t-test or a non-parametric test chosen according to Shapiro-Wilk normality results. TCRdb re-hosts the immuneACCESS table, in-frame sequences only. Its copies lack some clones; in the studies checked, an unresolved V gene accounts for under half of them, and the cause for the rest is not known. The V and J calls and clone size come from that table; D and trimming were worked out from the DNA. This sample gives about 7,300 clones in total; 80% to 95% of them show up just once. Approximately 0.49% of the sample rests with the top ten.

Four or five elective full-term cesarean deliveries at about 36-41 weeks of gestation, with no labor and no rupture of membranes, were the source of the term cord blood. Pregnancies with fetal demise, active maternal HSV infection or known maternal HIV infection were excluded from the study. A FACSAria III cell sorter was used to sort live, Annexin V-negative naive CD8+ T cells (CD3+CD8+CD45RA+CCR7+). Each sample yielded between roughly 17,000 and 100,000 sorted naive CD8+ T cells. Preassembled standardized sampling kits were used to collect mixed venous-arterial cord blood. Cord blood stayed at room temperature and was processed within 4 hours after collection. Ficoll-Paque density gradient centrifugation was used to isolate mononuclear cells from diluted blood. Before sorting, mononuclear cells were cryopreserved in roughly 10% DMSO plus 90% FBS and kept long term at -150 degrees C. After thawing, the cells were stained with Annexin V and with antibodies against CD3, CD8, CCR7 and CD45RA. The DNeasy Blood and Tissue Kit was used to extract genomic DNA from sorted cell pellets that had been snap-frozen.

Rearrangement joined TRBV27 to TRBJ2-7; TRBD2 agrees with 11 junctional bases. The receptor was isolated from a newborn in good health. The sample taken for sequencing was naive CD8+ T cells from cord blood. The CDR3 protein is CASSLTPGTSGPYEQYF. In nucleotide form, the sequence is TGTGCCAGCAGTCTTACTCCCGGGACTAGCGGCCCCTACGAGCAGTACTTC.